This TCR beta chain was sequenced in a study of beta chain features in type 1 diabetes. General observations from the study: Across patients, naive, central memory and Treg TCRB repertoires exhibited apparently greater similarity than was observed across healthy donors.

Comments on this clone: The antigen remains undetermined.

As every portion of the isolated RNA was reverse transcribed, the sequencing read expressed TCRB transcripts. Some clones are missing from TCRdb's copy, which holds only in-frame ones; the method was immunoSEQ multiplex PCR. The sample carries some 150,000 clones, nearly 50% recorded once. This receptor was obtained from a man between 18 and 35 years old in good health. The specimen was Tregs from blood.

The CDR3 DNA reads TGTGCCAGCAGGAGACCCCAACAGGCGACCCTATCTGGCTACACCTTC. Its protein product is CASRRPQQATLSGYTF. J is TRBJ1-2 and V is TRBV6-6; D may be TRBD1 (5 bases). V was pared by 6 bases and J by 7 bases, with 24 bases between. CDR1 and CDR2 (germline): MNHNY, SVGAGI (reference sequence). The CDR3 sequence is 16 residues long.